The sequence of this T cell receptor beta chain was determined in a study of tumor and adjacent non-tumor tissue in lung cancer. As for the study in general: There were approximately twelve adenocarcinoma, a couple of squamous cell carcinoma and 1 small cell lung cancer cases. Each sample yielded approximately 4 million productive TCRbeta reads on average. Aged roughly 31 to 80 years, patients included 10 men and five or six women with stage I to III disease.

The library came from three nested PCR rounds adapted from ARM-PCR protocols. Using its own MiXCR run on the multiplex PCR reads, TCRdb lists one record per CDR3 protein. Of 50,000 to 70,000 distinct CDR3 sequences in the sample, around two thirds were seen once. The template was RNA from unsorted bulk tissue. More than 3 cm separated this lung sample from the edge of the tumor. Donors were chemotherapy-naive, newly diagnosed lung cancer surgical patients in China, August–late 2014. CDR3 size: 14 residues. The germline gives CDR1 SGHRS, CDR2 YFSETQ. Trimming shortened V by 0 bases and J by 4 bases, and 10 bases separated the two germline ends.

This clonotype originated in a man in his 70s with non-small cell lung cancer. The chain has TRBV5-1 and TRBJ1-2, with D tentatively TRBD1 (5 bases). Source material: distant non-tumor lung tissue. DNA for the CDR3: TGCGCCAGCAGCTTGGGAGAGGGGACCTATGGCTACACCTTC. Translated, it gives CASSLGEGTYGYTF.